This TCR beta chain was identified during a study of blood T cell repertoires in COVID-19. For the study at large: The United States, Italy and Spain provided the acute and convalescent COVID-19 samples.

Original analysis: The authors estimated nucleated cell counts from reference gene primer amplification. The assay was immunoSEQ multiplex PCR, and TCRdb's table has in-frame clones only and misses some. V and J calls and clone size are copied from that table; D and trimming were computed from the DNA. This repertoire shows about 200,000 clones, roughly 82% found once; its top ten account for around 5.5%. In assigning cohorts, the study relied on participant-reported clinical history. CDR3 length: 16 amino acids. The germline gives CDR1 SGHTA, CDR2 FQGNSA. Trimming removed 0 bases from V and 5 bases from J; junction bases left unmatched: 6.

The V gene is TRBV7-2, the J gene TRBJ1-2; TRBD1 matches 10 bases. Sequenced input: PBMCs or T cells enriched from blood (not recorded which). The TCR comes from a woman aged 60-70 years with acute COVID-19. Written as DNA, the CDR3 is TGTGCCAGCAGCTTAGCCCTAGGGACAGGGGTGTATGGCTACACCTTC. It yields the protein CASSLALGTGVYGYTF.